A selection of T cell receptor beta chains follows, all from one sample in a study of T cell changes during pregnancy in multiple sclerosis. Data came from immunoSEQ multiplex PCR; TCRdb stores just in-frame clones and leaves some out. The data hold tens of thousands of clones, with roughly 92% observed a single time. Specimen: CD4+ T cells from peripheral blood mononuclear cells, collected before pregnancy. The receptor set was obtained from a female donor with multiple sclerosis, enrolled in a pregnancy study. Each CDR3 is given with its conserved first and last residue. A D gene is named only where the DNA matches it firmly. Some rows have no size entry. The others give once, few or many, or a class for an expanded clone.

V: TRBV7-2
size: few
J: TRBJ1-2
D: .
length: 13
DNA: TGTGCCAGCAGGTTCACAGGGTCGGATGGCTACACCTTC
CDR3: CASRFTGSDGYTF

V: TRBV11-2
size: .
J: TRBJ1-1
D: .
length: 13
DNA: TGTGCCAGCAGCTTAGGGGCGAGGACAGAAGCTTTCTTT
CDR3: CASSLGARTEAFF

V: TRBV5-1
size: .
J: TRBJ1-2
D: .
length: 14
DNA: TGCGCCAGCAGCCCTGTTATAACTAACTATGGCTACACCTTC
CDR3: CASSPVITNYGYTF

V: TRBV27
size: .
J: TRBJ2-5
D: TRBD2
length: 14
DNA: TGTGCCAGCACTCAAGGGACTAGTCAAGAGACCCAGTACTTC
CDR3: CASTQGTSQETQYF

V: TRBV5-1
size: .
J: TRBJ1-1
D: .
length: 14
DNA: TGCGCCAGCAGCTTGGAAGCGGGTAACACTGAAGCTTTCTTT
CDR3: CASSLEAGNTEAFF

V: TRBV19
size: once
J: TRBJ1-5
D: .
length: 13
DNA: TGTGCCAGGGAAGGGAGAGCCGATCAGCCCCAGCATTTT
CDR3: CAREGRADQPQHF

V: TRBV6-5
size: .
J: TRBJ2-1
D: .
length: 16
DNA: TGTGCCAGCAGTTACTCAGGGGGGGGCTCCTACAATGAGCAGTTCTTC
CDR3: CASSYSGGGSYNEQFF

V: TRBV5-1
size: .
J: TRBJ1-2
D: .
length: 12
DNA: TGCGCCAGCAGCTTGGGCAGGGGTGGCTACACCTTC
CDR3: CASSLGRGGYTF

V: TRBV10-3
size: .
J: TRBJ2-3
D: TRBD1
length: 16
DNA: TGTGCCATCAGTGATAGGGGACAGGGTGTTTCAGATACGCAGTATTTT
CDR3: CAISDRGQGVSDTQYF

V: TRBV19
size: .
J: TRBJ1-1
D: TRBD1
length: 12
DNA: TGTGCCACTCAAAAACAGGGGACGGAAGCTTTCTTT
CDR3: CATQKQGTEAFF

V: TRBV7-2
size: .
J: TRBJ2-1
D: TRBD2
length: 15
DNA: TGTGCCAGCAGCTCTCAAGCGGGGGACCTCAATGAGCAGTTCTTC
CDR3: CASSSQAGDLNEQFF

V: TRBV28
size: .
J: TRBJ1-2
D: TRBD1
length: 14
DNA: TGTGCCAGCCCCCTGGGACAGGTTAACTATGGCTACACCTTC
CDR3: CASPLGQVNYGYTF

V: TRBV2
size: .
J: TRBJ2-1
D: .
length: 12
DNA: TGTGCCAGCAGTGAAATAGCAGCTGAGCAGTTCTTC
CDR3: CASSEIAAEQFF

V: TRBV5-4
size: .
J: TRBJ1-1
D: TRBD1
length: 16
DNA: TGTGCCAGCAGCTTGGGTGGGACAGGTCCTAACACTGAAGCTTTCTTT
CDR3: CASSLGGTGPNTEAFF

V: TRBV7-9
size: .
J: TRBJ1-1
D: .
length: 14
DNA: TGTGCCAGCATGGCGGGTTGGGCGAACACTGAAGCTTTCTTT
CDR3: CASMAGWANTEAFF

V: TRBV9
size: .
J: TRBJ1-3
D: .
length: 16
DNA: TGTGCCAGCAGCGTAGCCCTTGGCCCTTGGGGAAACACCATATATTTT
CDR3: CASSVALGPWGNTIYF

V: TRBV11-2
size: .
J: TRBJ2-7
D: TRBD1
length: 14
DNA: TGTGCCAGCAGCCGAGGACAGGCGGCCTACGAGCAGTACTTC
CDR3: CASSRGQAAYEQYF

V: TRBV6-5
size: .
J: TRBJ1-2
D: TRBD1
length: 14
DNA: TGTGCCAGCAGTTACAGTGACAGGGTCAAGGGCTACACCTTC
CDR3: CASSYSDRVKGYTF

V: TRBV10-1
size: .
J: TRBJ2-7
D: TRBD1
length: 14
DNA: TGCGCCAGCAGTGAAGGACAGGGACCCTACGAGCAGTACTTC
CDR3: CASSEGQGPYEQYF

V: TRBV27
size: .
J: TRBJ2-5
D: TRBD1
length: 13
DNA: TGTGCCAGCAGAACAGGGGGAGGAGAGACCCAGTACTTC
CDR3: CASRTGGGETQYF

V: TRBV5-1
size: .
J: TRBJ1-1
D: .
length: 14
DNA: TGCGCCAGCAGCGGGGGACTGATCGGGACTGAAGCTTTCTTT
CDR3: CASSGGLIGTEAFF

V: TRBV28
size: .
J: TRBJ1-2
D: .
length: 14
DNA: TGTGCCAGCAGTTTATTTCAGGGGTACTATGGCTACACCTTC
CDR3: CASSLFQGYYGYTF

V: TRBV2
size: .
J: TRBJ2-2
D: TRBD2
length: 17
DNA: TGTGCCAGCAGTGAACCCACTAGCGGGGGGAACACCGGGGAGCTGTTTTTT
CDR3: CASSEPTSGGNTGELFF

V: TRBV6-1
size: .
J: TRBJ1-6
D: .
length: 13
DNA: TGTGCCAGCAGTGAACGCTATAATTCACCCCTCCACTTT
CDR3: CASSERYNSPLHF

V: TRBV19
size: .
J: TRBJ2-7
D: TRBD2
length: 15
DNA: TGTGCCAGTAGTATTACTAGCGGGCGCTCCTACGAGCAGTACTTC
CDR3: CASSITSGRSYEQYF

V: TRBV5-1
size: .
J: TRBJ1-1
D: .
length: 15
DNA: TGCGCCAGCAGCTTGTCGCCGGAGAAGAACACTGAAGCTTTCTTT
CDR3: CASSLSPEKNTEAFF

V: TRBV5-1
size: .
J: TRBJ2-7
D: TRBD2
length: 15
DNA: TGCGCCAGCAGCCCCGGGACTAGCGGGGGTCTCGGGCAGTACTTC
CDR3: CASSPGTSGGLGQYF

V: TRBV2
size: .
J: TRBJ2-5
D: TRBD2
length: 16
DNA: TGTGCCAGCATGTCGCGCGGGGGGGCGCCCCAAGAGACCCAGTACTTC
CDR3: CASMSRGGAPQETQYF

V: TRBV10-3
size: .
J: TRBJ1-2
D: .
length: 15
DNA: TGTGCCATCACCCCGACAGCTAAAACTAACTATGGCTACACCTTC
CDR3: CAITPTAKTNYGYTF

V: TRBV19
size: .
J: TRBJ2-2
D: .
length: 15
DNA: TGTGCCAGTAGTATAGATTCTGGCTACACCGGGGAGCTGTTTTTT
CDR3: CASSIDSGYTGELFF

V: TRBV5-4
size: .
J: TRBJ2-2
D: .
length: 18
DNA: TGTGCCAGCAGCTCGGGACCGGGGGTTTGGGCGAACACCGGGGAGCTGTTTTTT
CDR3: CASSSGPGVWANTGELFF

V: TRBV5-4
size: .
J: TRBJ1-3
D: TRBD1
length: 18
DNA: TGTGCCAGCAGCCCTTCCGGGACAGGATCGATCTCTGGAAACACCATATATTTT
CDR3: CASSPSGTGSISGNTIYF